Only one count was recorded for the clone carrying this T cell receptor beta chain. As yet, its antigen is unknown. The sample has other DNA sequences that encode this CDR3 too. These data come from a study of T cell responses to AZD1222 COVID-19 vaccine. Study-wide points: Targets within unmutated variant regions were reportedly found for nearly half of spike-specific TCRs. Donors were mostly white British, more females; clonal diversity possibly underestimated.

The repertoire was sequenced with immunoSEQ multiplex PCR; TCRdb's copy has only in-frame clones and lacks some. The sample gives roughly 91,000 clones, about 92% of which show up once; under 4% is in the top ten. The CDR3 covers 11 residues. Germline-derived CDR1 and CDR2 are MDHEN and SYDVKM. V dropped 3 bases and J dropped 4 bases, with 1 base sitting between them. This chain links TRBV28 with TRBJ1-5; D remains ambiguous. The origin of this receptor is an adult in good health. The source material was peripheral blood, sampled on day 0 of AZD1222 vaccination. CDR3 sequence (DNA): TGTGCCAGCAGTTTTAATCAGCCCCAGCATTTT. It specifies CASSFNQPQHF.